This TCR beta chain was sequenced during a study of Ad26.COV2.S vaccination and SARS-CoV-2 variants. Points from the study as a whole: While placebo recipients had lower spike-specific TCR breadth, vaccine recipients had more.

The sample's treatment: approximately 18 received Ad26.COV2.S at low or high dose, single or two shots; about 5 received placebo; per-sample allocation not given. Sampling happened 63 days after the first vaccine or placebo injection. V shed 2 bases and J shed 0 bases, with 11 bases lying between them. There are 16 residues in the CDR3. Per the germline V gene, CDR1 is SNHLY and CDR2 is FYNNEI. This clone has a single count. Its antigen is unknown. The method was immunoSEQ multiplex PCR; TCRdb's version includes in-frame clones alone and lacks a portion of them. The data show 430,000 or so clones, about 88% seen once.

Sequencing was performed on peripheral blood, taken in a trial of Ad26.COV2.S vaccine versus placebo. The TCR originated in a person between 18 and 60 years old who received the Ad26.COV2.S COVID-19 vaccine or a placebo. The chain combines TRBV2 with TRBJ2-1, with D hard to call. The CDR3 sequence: CASSETGAASYNEQFF. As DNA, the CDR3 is TGTGCCAGCAGTGAAACCGGTGCGGCCTCCTACAATGAGCAGTTCTTC.